A selection of T cell receptor beta chains follows, all from one sample in a study of blood T cell repertoires in COVID-19. The repertoire was sequenced with immunoSEQ multiplex PCR; TCRdb's copy has only in-frame clones and lacks some. The sample gives a few hundred thousand clones, around nine tenths of which show up once; 1.5% to 2% is in the top ten. Input material: PBMCs or T cells enriched from blood (not recorded which). These TCRs come from a woman in her 50s who had recovered from COVID-19. CDR3s include the opening cysteine and the closing phenylalanine or tryptophan. D genes are given only for firm matches. The size of a clone is reported for some rows only, either as once, few or many, or as a class for expanded clones.

d_gene | j_gene | abundance | v_gene | CDR3nt | CDR3aa
NA | TRBJ2-2 | NA | TRBV27 | TGTGCCAGCAGTCATGCCCCGAGCGGCACCGGGGAGCTGTTTTTT | CASSHAPSGTGELFF
TRBD2 | TRBJ2-7 | NA | TRBV28 | TGTGCCAGCAGGCCAAACTTCGGACTAGCGGGAAGCTCCTACGAGCAGTACTTC | CASRPNFGLAGSSYEQYF
TRBD2 | TRBJ2-1 | NA | TRBV6-5 | TGTGCCAGCAGCTCACTAGCGGGGGGCTACAATGAGCAGTTCTTC | CASSSLAGGYNEQFF
NA | TRBJ1-6 | NA | TRBV28 | TGTGCCAGCAGTCTACGGGGGGCTAGGTCACCCCTCCACTTT | CASSLRGARSPLHF
NA | TRBJ1-2 | NA | TRBV24-1 | TGTGCCACCAGCGGGAGGGGCGTCAGCTATGGCTACACCTTC | CATSGRGVSYGYTF
TRBD1 | TRBJ1-1 | once | TRBV5-1 | TGCGCCAGCAGCTTGGAGGCAGGGGGCTTAACTGAAGCTTTCTTT | CASSLEAGGLTEAFF
NA | TRBJ1-2 | NA | TRBV28 | TGTGCCAGCAGTAATCGCTATGGCTACACCTTC | CASSNRYGYTF
TRBD1 | TRBJ1-1 | NA | TRBV27 | TGTGCCAGCAGCTCAACAGGGGGCCACACTGAAGCTTTCTTT | CASSSTGGHTEAFF
NA | TRBJ1-4 | NA | TRBV29-1 | TGCAGCGTTGAAGGGCAGGGTCTCGGTGAAAAACTGTTTTTT | CSVEGQGLGEKLFF
NA | TRBJ1-2 | NA | TRBV5-4 | TGTGCCAGCAGCTTGGACAGCGGATCGGGCTACACCTTC | CASSLDSGSGYTF
NA | TRBJ1-1 | NA | TRBV29-1 | TGCAGCGTCAATACAGGGAACACTGAAGCTTTCTTT | CSVNTGNTEAFF
TRBD1 | TRBJ1-1 | NA | TRBV19 | TGTGCCAGTAGTATCCGACAGGGGATGACTGAAGCTTTCTTT | CASSIRQGMTEAFF
NA | TRBJ1-2 | NA | TRBV20-1 | TGCAGTGCTAGAGGCCCCCCTGACAGTGCCTTC | CSARGPPDSAF
TRBD2 | TRBJ2-1 | NA | TRBV7-9 | TGTGCCAGCAGCCCCGGGACTAGCGGGAGGAACAATGAGCAGTTCTTC | CASSPGTSGRNNEQFF
TRBD2 | TRBJ2-7 | once | TRBV4-3 | TGCGCCAGCAGCCATATAGCGGGAGGGCCGACCTACGAGCAGTACTTC | CASSHIAGGPTYEQYF